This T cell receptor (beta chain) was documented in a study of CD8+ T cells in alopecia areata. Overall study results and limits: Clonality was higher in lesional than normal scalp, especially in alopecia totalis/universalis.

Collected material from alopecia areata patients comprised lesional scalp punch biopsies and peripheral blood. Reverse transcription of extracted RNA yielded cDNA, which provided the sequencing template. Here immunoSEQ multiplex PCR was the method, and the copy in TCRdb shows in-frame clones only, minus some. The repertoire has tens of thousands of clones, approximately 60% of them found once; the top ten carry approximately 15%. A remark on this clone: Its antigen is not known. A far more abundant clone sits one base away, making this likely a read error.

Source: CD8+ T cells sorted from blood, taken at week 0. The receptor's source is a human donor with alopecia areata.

The CDR3 protein is CASSPRTGGYPPLHF. The CDR3 DNA sequence: TGTGCCAGCAGCCCCCGGACAGGGGGGTATCCACCCCTCCACTTT. This chain uses TRBV7-8 with TRBJ1-6; TRBD1 matches at 10 bases. The trim removed 5 bases at V and 11 bases at J, leaving 9 bases unmatched. Germline-derived CDR1 and CDR2 are SGHVS and FQNEAQ. The CDR3 consists of 15 residues.